The T cell receptor beta chain under discussion was sequenced for a study of T cells after yellow fever vaccination. Study context: Those fractions that held only low numbers of cells were prepared using the SMART-Seq v4 Ultra Low Input RNA kit.

With 2 bases clipped from V and 5 bases from J, the junction kept 8 bases outside the gene matches. CDR1 is MDHEN, CDR2 SYDVKM, per germline. The length of the CDR3 is 16 residues. A process of 5'RACE template switching, which added a universal primer site and UMIs, was used to make TCR cDNA. MiXCR, run by TCRdb on the 5' RACE reads, gives a single entry per CDR3 protein. The sample lists approximately 510,000 distinct CDR3 sequences; just over 20% were seen once. This TCR came from a man between 18 and 29 years old who received the YFV17D yellow fever vaccine. The chain uses TRBV28 and TRBJ2-7; TRBD1 agrees at 11 bases. Specimen: PBMCs, collected less than 25 days after the first yellow fever vaccination. The CDR3, as DNA: TGTGCCAGCAGTTTAAGCCCCGGGACAGGGGGGAACGAGCAGTACGTC. Translating it yields CASSLSPGTGGNEQYV.